This T cell receptor (beta chain) emerged from a study of blood T cell repertoires in COVID-19. In the original analysis: Amplification from reference gene primers served as the basis for estimated nucleated cell counts. This table comes from immunoSEQ multiplex PCR, and its TCRdb copy is limited to in-frame clones, with some not included. The V and J calls and clone size are taken from that table; D and trimming were inferred from the DNA. This table holds approximately 80,000 clones, roughly 90% found once. With 4 bases removed from V and 5 bases from J, the gap between germline ends came to 8 bases. The germline gives CDR1 SEHNR, CDR2 FQNEAQ (reference sequence). The CDR3 consists of 12 residues.

The clonotype originates from a human donor in a cohort sampled during active COVID-19. The gene calls are TRBV7-9 and TRBJ2-5; tentatively, D is TRBD1 (5 bases). Specimen: peripheral blood. CDR3 DNA: TGTGCCAGCAGCTCAGGGTTGGAGACCCAGTACTTC. It specifies CASSSGLETQYF.